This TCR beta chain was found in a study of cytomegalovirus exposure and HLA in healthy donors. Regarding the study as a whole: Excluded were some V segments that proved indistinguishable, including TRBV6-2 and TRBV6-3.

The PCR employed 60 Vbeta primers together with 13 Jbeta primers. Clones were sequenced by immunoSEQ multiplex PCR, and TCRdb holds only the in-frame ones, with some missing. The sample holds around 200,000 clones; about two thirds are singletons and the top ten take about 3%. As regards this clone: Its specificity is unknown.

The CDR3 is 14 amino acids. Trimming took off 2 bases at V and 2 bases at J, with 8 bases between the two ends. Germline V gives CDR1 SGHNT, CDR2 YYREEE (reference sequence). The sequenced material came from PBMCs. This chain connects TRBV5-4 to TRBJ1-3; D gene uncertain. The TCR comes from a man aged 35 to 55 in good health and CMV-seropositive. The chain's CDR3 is CASSLAGAGNTIYF. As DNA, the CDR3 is TGTGCCAGCAGCTTAGCAGGCGCTGGAAACACCATATATTTT.